The next 10 T cell receptor beta chains were all read from a single sample in a study of T cell responses to AZD1222 COVID-19 vaccine. Repertoires were generated with immunoSEQ multiplex PCR, while TCRdb's copy carries only in-frame clones and drops some. The table has about 120,000 clones, roughly 91% seen once. Here the sequenced sample was peripheral blood, taken on day 0 of MenACWY control vaccination. These receptors came from an adult in good health.

The chain joins TRBV5-1 to TRBJ2-1, with D perhaps TRBD2 (6 bases). The germline V and J ends were trimmed by 0 bases and 12 bases, with 13 bases remaining between them. The CDR3 is 13 residues long. Germline CDR1 reads SGHRS; CDR2 reads YFSETQ. The CDR3 here is CASSLAWGDGQFF. In DNA form, the CDR3 reads TGCGCCAGCAGCTTGGCCTGGGGGGACGGGCAGTTCTTC.

The V gene is TRBV3-1 (or the pseudogene TRBV3-2), the J gene TRBJ1-1; D ambiguous. V was clipped by 2 bases and J by 1 base, with 5 bases between them. This CDR3 has 13 amino acids. Germline V gives CDR1 LGHDT, CDR2 YNNKEL (reference sequence). CDR3 protein: CASSQTENTEAFF. DNA of the CDR3: TGTGCCAGCAGCCAAACCGAGAACACTGAAGCTTTCTTT.

This clone is a singleton in its sample. J is TRBJ2-1 and V is TRBV3-1 (or the pseudogene TRBV3-2); D remains unclear. The CDR3 runs to 17 residues. Trimming removed 1 base from V and 0 bases from J, with 13 bases in between. Germline CDR1 is LGHDT and CDR2 is YNNKEL (reference sequence). This CDR3 reads CASSQVRALSSYNEQFF. The CDR3 DNA follows: TGTGCCAGCAGCCAAGTTAGGGCTCTAAGCTCCTACAATGAGCAGTTCTTC.

The chain has TRBV4-3 and TRBJ1-4, with 7 bases fitting TRBD1. V lost 1 base, J lost 0 bases, and 5 bases stayed unmatched. This CDR3 has 17 residues. Germline lookup yields CDR1 LGHNA and CDR2 YSLEER. The CDR3 loop is CASSQGDRMATNEKLFF. In DNA, the CDR3 is TGCGCCAGCAGCCAAGGGGACAGAATGGCAACTAATGAAAAACTGTTTTTT.

V gene TRBV5-1 combines with J gene TRBJ1-3, with 7 bases fitting TRBD1. J gave up 1 base and V 3 bases, and 10 bases lay outside the gene matches. This CDR3 spans 17 amino acids. The germline CDR1 and CDR2 sequences are SGHRS and YFSETQ. Here the CDR3 DNA reads TGCGCCAGCAGCTCGAGACAGGGATCGCTTTCTGGAAACACCATATATTTT. It translates to CASSSRQGSLSGNTIYF.

The V gene is TRBV6-1, the J gene TRBJ2-7, with D tentatively TRBD1 (5 bases). This CDR3 comprises 15 residues. Germline V gene lookup returns CDR1 MNHNS and CDR2 SASEGT. Trimming left V 5 bases short and J 2 bases short, with 16 bases between. CDR3 sequence: CASSTRVLTPYEQYV. DNA of the CDR3: TGTGCCAGCAGTACCAGGGTTCTTACACCCTACGAGCAGTACGTC.

The chain uses TRBV24-1 and TRBJ2-3; TRBD1 matches at 9 bases. Germline V CDR1 and CDR2: KGHDR, SFDVKD. V shed 4 bases and J 1 base; nucleotides not matched to a gene: 2. The CDR3 runs 15 residues. CDR3 in amino acids: CATSERTGGTDTQYF. Written as DNA, the CDR3 is TGTGCCACCAGTGAGCGGACAGGGGGCACAGATACGCAGTATTTT.

The chain joins TRBV10-2 to TRBJ1-5; D gene unclear. The length of the CDR3 is 13 residues. Germline values: CDR1 WSHSY, CDR2 SAAADI. Trimming removed 3 bases at V and 4 bases at J, with 7 bases between. The CDR3 DNA reads as TGCGCCAGCAGTGAATCAGAGAATCAGCCCCAGCATTTT. It is translated as CASSESENQPQHF.

The genes are TRBV5-1 and TRBJ2-2; D unresolved. The V gene lost 4 bases and the J gene lost 2 bases, with 9 bases spanning the gap. CDR3 length: 14 amino acids. Germline CDR1 SGHRS, CDR2 YFSETQ. For the CDR3, the DNA is TGCGCCAGCAGCAATACCCGTAACACCGGGGAGCTGTTTTTT. It is translated as CASSNTRNTGELFF.

The chain links TRBV13 to TRBJ1-1; D gene ambiguous. Germline V lookup: CDR1 PRHDT, CDR2 FYEKMQ (reference sequence). The CDR3 runs to 13 residues. V lost 5 bases and J 8 bases, leaving 15 bases between the germline ends. The CDR3 loop reads CASSRGPEREAFF. The CDR3 coding sequence is TGTGCCAGCAGCCGGGGTCCAGAAAGGGAAGCTTTCTTT.